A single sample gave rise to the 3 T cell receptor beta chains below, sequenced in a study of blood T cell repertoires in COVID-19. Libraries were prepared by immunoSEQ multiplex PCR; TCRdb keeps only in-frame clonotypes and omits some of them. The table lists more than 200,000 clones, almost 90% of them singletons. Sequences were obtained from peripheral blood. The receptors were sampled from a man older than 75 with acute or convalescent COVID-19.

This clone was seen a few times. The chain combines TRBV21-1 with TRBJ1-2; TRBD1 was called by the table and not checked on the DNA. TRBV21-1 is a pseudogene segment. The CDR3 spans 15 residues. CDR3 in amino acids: CASGRGGATNYGYTF. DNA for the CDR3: TGTGCCAGCGGAAGAGGGGGCGCAACTAACTATGGCTACACCTTC.

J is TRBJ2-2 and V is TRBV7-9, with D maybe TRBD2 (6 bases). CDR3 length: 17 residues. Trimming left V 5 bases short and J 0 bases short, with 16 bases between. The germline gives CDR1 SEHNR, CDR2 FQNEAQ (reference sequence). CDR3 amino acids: CASSGRTTYPNTGELFF. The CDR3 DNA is TGTGCCAGCAGCGGTAGGACTACCTACCCGAACACCGGGGAGCTGTTTTTT.

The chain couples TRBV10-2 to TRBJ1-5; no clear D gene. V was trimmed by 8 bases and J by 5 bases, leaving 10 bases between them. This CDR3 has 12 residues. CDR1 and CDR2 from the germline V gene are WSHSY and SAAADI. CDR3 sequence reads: CASASEDQPQHF. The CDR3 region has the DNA TGCGCCAGCGCTAGTGAGGATCAGCCCCAGCATTTT.